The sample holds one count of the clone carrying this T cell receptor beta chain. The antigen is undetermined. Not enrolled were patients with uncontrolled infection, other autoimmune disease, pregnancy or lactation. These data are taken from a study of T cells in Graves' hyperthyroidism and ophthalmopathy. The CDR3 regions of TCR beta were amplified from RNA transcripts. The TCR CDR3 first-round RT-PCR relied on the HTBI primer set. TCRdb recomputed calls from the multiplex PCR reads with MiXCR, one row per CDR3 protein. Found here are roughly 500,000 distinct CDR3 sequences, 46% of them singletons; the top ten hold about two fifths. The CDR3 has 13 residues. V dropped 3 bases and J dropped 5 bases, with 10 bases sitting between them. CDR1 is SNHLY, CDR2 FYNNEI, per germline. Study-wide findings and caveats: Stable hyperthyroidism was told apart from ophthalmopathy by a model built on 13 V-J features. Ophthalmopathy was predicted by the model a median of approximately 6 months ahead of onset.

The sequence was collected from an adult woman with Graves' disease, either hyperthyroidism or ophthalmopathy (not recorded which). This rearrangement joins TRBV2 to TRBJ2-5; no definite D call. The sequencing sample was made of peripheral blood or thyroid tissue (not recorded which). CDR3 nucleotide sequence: TGTGCCAGCAGTGAGAAGTTATGGGAGACCCAGTACTTC. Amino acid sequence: CASSEKLWETQYF. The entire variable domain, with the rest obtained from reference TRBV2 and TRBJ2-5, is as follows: EPEVTQTPSHQVTQMGQEVILRCVPISNHLYFYWYRQILGQKVEFLVSFYNNEISEKSEIFDDQFSVERPDGSNFTLKIRSTKLEDSAMYFCASSEKLWETQYFGPGTRLLVL.